This TCR beta chain was retrieved from a study of CXCR3-negative and CXCR3-positive naive CD8 T cells. The study, taken as a whole, reports: Comparably high diversity was seen in both naive subsets, and much lower diversity in memory CD8+ cells. Comparison of naive CXCR3-negative and CXCR3-positive cells revealed similar TRBV-TRBJ usage, while memory cells differed.

Concerning this clonotype: Its target is not known.

Carrying UMI labels, the TRB cDNA libraries were prepared through 5' RACE. TCRdb re-called the 5' RACE reads; every CDR3 protein appears as one record, without DNA. The sample totals about 22,000 distinct CDR3 sequences; its top ten clones hold roughly 20%. Looked up from germline, CDR1 is MNHEY and CDR2 is SMNVEV (reference sequence). There are 16 residues in the CDR3. This TCR was recovered from a human donor in good health. Some clones in this sample may be carry-over from other donors' samples. Sequencing used memory CD8+ T cells from blood. The V call is TRBV27, the J call TRBJ2-2; TCRdb's assignment of TRBD1 cannot be checked, as there is no DNA. The CDR3 loop is CASSPFGTGFLWELFF.